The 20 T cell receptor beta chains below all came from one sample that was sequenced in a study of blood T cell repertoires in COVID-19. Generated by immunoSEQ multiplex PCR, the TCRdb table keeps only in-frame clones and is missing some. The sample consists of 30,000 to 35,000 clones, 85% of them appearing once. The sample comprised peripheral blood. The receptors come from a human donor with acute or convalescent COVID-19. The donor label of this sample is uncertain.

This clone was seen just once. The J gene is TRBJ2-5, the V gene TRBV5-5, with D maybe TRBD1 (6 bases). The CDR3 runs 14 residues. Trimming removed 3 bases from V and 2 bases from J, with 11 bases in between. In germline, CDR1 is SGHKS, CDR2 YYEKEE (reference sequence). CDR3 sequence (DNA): TGTGCCAGCAGCTCCGGACAGATACAAGAGACCCAGTACTTC. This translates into CASSSGQIQETQYF.

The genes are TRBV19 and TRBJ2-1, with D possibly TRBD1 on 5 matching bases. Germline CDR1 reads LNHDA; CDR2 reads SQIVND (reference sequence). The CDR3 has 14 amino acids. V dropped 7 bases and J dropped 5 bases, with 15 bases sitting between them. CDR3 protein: CASTRDDSNNEQFF. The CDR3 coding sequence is TGTGCCAGTACTAGGGATGACAGTAACAATGAGCAGTTCTTC.

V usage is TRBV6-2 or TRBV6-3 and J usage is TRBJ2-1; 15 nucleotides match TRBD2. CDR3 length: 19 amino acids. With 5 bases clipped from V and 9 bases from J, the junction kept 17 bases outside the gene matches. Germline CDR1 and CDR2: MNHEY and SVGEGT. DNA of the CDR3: TGTGCCAGCAGTGACGGACTAGCGGGAGGGCCGAGTAGTTTTGGTGAGCAGTTCTTC. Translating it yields CASSDGLAGGPSSFGEQFF.

CDR3 in DNA: TGTGCCAGCAGTTTATCGGGTGTCGGCAGGGGGACCTACGAGCAGTACTTC. This sequence encodes CASSLSGVGRGTYEQYF. V and J are TRBV27 and TRBJ2-7, with 7 nucleotides matching TRBD1. In germline, CDR1 is MNHEY, CDR2 SMNVEV (reference sequence). The V segment lost 0 bases and the J segment 2 bases; nucleotides outside the gene matches: 10. The CDR3 is 17 residues long.

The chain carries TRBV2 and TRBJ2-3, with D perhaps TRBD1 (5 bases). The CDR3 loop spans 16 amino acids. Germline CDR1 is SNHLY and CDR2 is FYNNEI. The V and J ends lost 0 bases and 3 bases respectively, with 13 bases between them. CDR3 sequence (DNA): TGTGCCAGCAGTGAAGCCCAGGGTGTTTGGACAGATACGCAGTATTTT. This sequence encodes CASSEAQGVWTDTQYF.

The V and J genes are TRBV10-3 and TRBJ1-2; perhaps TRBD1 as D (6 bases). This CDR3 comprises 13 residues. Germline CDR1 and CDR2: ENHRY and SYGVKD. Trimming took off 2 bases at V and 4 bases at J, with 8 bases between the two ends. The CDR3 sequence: CAISETGSYGYTF. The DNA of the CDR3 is TGTGCCATCAGTGAGACAGGGAGCTATGGCTACACCTTC.

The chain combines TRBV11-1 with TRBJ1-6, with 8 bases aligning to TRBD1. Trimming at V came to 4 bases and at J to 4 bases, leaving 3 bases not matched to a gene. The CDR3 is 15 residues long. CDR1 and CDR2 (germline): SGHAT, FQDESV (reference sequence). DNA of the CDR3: TGTGCCAGCAGCTCGACAGGGGATTATAATTCACCCCTCCACTTT. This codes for CASSSTGDYNSPLHF. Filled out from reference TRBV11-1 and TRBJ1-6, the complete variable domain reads EAEVAQSPRYKITEKSQAVAFWCDPISGHATLYWYRQILGQGPELLVQFQDESVVDDSQLPKDRFSAERLKGVDSTLKIQPAELGDSAMYLCASSSTGDYNSPLHFGNGTRLTVT.

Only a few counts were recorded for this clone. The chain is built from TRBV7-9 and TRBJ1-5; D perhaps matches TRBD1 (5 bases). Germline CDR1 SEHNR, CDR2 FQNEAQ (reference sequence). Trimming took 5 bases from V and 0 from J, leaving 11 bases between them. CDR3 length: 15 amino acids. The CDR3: CASSPRDSSNQPQHF. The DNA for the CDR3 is TGTGCCAGCAGCCCACGCGACAGTAGCAATCAGCCCCAGCATTTT.

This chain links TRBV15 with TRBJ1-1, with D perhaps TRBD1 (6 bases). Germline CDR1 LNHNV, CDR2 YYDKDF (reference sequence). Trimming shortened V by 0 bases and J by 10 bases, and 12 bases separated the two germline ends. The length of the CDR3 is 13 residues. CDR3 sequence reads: CATSRDEGEGAFF. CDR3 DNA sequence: TGTGCCACCAGCAGAGATGAGGGGGAAGGAGCTTTCTTT.

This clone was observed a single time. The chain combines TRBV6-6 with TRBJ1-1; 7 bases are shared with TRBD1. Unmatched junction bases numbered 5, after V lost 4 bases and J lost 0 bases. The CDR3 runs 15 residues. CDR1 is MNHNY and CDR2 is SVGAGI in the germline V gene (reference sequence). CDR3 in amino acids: CASSSVTGLNTEAFF. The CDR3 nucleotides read TGTGCCAGCAGTTCCGTGACAGGGTTGAACACTGAAGCTTTCTTT.

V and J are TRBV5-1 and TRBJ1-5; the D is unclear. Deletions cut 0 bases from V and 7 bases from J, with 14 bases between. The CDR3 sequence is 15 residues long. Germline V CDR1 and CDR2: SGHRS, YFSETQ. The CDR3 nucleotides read TGCGCCAGCAGCTTGGGGGCTGGGCTTGACCAGCCCCAGCATTTT. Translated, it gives CASSLGAGLDQPQHF. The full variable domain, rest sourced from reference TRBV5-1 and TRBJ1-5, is KAGVTQTPRYLIKTRGQQVTLSCSPISGHRSVSWYQQTPGQGLQFLFEYFSETQRNKGNFPGRFSGRQFSNSRSEMNVSTLELGDSALYLCASSLGAGLDQPQHFGDGTRLSIL.

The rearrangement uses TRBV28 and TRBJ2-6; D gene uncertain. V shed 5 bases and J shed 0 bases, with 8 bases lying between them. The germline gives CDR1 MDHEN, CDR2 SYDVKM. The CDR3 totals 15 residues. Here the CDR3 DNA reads TGTGCCAGCAGTACACCAGACTCTGGGGCCAACGTCCTGACTTTC. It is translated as CASSTPDSGANVLTF.

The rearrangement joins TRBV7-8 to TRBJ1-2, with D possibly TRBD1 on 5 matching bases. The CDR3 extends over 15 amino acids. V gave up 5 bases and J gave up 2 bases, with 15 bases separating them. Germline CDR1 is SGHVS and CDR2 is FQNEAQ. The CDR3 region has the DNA TGTGCCAGCAGCGCCCTCATCAGGGCGAACTATGGCTACACCTTC. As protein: CASSALIRANYGYTF. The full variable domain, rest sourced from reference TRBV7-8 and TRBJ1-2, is GAGVSQSPRYKVAKRGQDVALRCDPISGHVSLFWYQQALGQGPEFLTYFQNEAQLDKSGLPSDRFFAERPEGSVSTLKIQRTQQEDSAVYLCASSALIRANYGYTFGSGTRLTVV.

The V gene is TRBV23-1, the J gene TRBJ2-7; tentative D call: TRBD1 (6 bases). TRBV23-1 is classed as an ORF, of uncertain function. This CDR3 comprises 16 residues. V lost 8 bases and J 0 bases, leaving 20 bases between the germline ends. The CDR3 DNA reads TGCGCCAGCCGCAAAAAGGGCAGGGGCTCCTCCTACGAGCAGTACTTC. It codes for CASRKKGRGSSYEQYF.

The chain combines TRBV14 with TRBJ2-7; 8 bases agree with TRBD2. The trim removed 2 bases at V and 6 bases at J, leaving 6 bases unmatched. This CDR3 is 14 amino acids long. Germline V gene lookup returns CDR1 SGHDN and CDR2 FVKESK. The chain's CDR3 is CASSQLAGGSEQYF. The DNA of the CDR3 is TGTGCCAGCAGCCAACTCGCGGGGGGTAGCGAGCAGTACTTC.

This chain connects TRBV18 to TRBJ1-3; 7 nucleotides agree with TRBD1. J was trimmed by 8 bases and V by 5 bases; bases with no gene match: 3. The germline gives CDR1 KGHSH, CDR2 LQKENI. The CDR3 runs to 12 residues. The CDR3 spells CASSTGDDTIYF. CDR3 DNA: TGTGCCAGCTCAACAGGGGATGACACCATATATTTT. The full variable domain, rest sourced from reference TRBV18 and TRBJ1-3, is NAGVMQNPRHLVRRRGQEARLRCSPMKGHSHVYWYRQLPEEGLKFMVYLQKENIIDESGMPKERFSAEFPKEGPSILRIQQVVRGDSAAYFCASSTGDDTIYFGEGSWLTVV.

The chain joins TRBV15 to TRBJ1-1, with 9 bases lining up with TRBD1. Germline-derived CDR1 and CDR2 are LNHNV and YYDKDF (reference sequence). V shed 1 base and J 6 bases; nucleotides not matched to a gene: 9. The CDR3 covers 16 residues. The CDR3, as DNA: TGTGCCACCAGCAGAGGGGGACAGGGTTTCATTGCTGAAGCTTTCTTT. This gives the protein CATSRGGQGFIAEAFF.

The CDR3 loop is CASSIRGQDGYTF. DNA for the CDR3: TGTGCCAGTAGTATACGGGGACAGGATGGCTACACCTTC. The rearrangement uses TRBV19 and TRBJ1-2; 8 bases map to TRBD1. V shed 2 bases and J 6 bases; nucleotides not matched to a gene: 2. CDR1 is LNHDA and CDR2 is SQIVND in the germline V gene (reference sequence). The CDR3 has 13 residues.

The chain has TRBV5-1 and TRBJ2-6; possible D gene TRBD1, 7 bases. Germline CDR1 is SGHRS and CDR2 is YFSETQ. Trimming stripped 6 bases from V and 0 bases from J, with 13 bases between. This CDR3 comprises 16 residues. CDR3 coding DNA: TGCGCCAGCATCCCAGGGGGGAACTCTGGGGCCAACGTCCTGACTTTC. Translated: CASIPGGNSGANVLTF.

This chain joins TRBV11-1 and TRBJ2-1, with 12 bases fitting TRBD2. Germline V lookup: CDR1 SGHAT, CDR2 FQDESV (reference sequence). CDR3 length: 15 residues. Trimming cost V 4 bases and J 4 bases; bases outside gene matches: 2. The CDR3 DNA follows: TGTGCCAGCAGCTCCGGGACTAGCGGGTACAATGAGCAGTTCTTC. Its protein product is CASSSGTSGYNEQFF.